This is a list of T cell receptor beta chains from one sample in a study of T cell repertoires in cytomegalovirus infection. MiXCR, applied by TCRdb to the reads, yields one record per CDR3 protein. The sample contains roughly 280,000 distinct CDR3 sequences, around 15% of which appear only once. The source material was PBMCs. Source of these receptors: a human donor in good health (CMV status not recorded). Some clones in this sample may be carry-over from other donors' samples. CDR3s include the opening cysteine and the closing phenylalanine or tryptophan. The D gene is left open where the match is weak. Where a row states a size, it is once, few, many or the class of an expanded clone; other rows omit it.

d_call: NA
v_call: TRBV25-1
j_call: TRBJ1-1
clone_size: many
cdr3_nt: TGTGCCAGCAGTGTAGAAGTGGGCAGGAACACTGAAGCTTTCTTT
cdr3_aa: CASSVEVGRNTEAFF

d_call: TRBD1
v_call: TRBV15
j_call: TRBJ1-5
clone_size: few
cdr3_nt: TGTGCCACCAGCAGGAGACAGGGAAGTCAGCCCCAGCATTTT
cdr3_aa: CATSRRQGSQPQHF

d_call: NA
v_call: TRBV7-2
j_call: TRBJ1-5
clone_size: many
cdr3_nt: TGTGCCAGCAGCTTAGGGCCCCGTGACAGGTCTCAGCCCCAGCATTTT
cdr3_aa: CASSLGPRDRSQPQHF

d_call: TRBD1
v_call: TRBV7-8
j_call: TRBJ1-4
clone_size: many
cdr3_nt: TGTGCCAGCAGCAATCAGGACAGGGCCGCAACTAATGAAAAACTGTTTTTT
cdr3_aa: CASSNQDRAATNEKLFF

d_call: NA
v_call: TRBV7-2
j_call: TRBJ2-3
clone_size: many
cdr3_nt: TGTGCCAGCAGCTTAGGAGCTAGGGACGTAGATACGCAGTATTTT
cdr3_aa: CASSLGARDVDTQYF

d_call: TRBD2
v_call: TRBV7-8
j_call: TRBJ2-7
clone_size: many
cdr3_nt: TGTGCCAGCAGATTGAAACTAGCGGGAGGTTGGTCGAGCTCCTACGAGCAGTACTTC
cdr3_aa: CASRLKLAGGWSSSYEQYF

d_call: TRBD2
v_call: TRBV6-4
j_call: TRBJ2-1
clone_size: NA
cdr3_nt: TGTGCCAGCAGTCCCTCAGCGGGGGCAATAAATGAGCAGTTCTTC
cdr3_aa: CASSPSAGAINEQFF

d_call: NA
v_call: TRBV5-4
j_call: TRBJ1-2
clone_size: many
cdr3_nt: TGTGCCAGCAGGGGAGGAGTGAACTCGTTAAACTATGGCTACACCTTC
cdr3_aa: CASRGGVNSLNYGYTF

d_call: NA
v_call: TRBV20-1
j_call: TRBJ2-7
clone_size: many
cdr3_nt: TGCAGTGCTAGAGGACCAACGAGCTCCTACGAGCAGTACTTC
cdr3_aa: CSARGPTSSYEQYF

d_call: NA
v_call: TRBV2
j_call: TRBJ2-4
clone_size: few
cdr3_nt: TGTGCCAGCAGTGAAGCTGGGGAAACGGTCATTCAGTACTTC
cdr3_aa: CASSEAGETVIQYF

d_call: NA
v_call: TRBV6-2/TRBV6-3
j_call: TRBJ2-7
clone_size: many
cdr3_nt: TGTGCCAGCAGTTACCCAGGGAAATCCTACGAGCAGTACTTC
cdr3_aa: CASSYPGKSYEQYF

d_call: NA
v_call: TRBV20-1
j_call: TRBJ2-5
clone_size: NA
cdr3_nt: TGCAGTGCTAGAGATCTGAAGAGAGTAGAGACCCAGTACTTC
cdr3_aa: CSARDLKRVETQYF

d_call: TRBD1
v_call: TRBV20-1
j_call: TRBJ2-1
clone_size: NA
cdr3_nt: TGCAGTGCTAGAGCCCGACAGGGGTTGGAAAATGAGCAGTTCTTC
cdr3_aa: CSARARQGLENEQFF

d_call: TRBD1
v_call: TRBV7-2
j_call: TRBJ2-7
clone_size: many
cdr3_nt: TGTGCCAGCAGCTTAGTACTTGGGACAGGCCACTACGAGCAGTACTTC
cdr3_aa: CASSLVLGTGHYEQYF

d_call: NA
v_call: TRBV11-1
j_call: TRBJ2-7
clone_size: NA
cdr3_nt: TGTGCCAGCAGCTGGGGGACTCCCGCATCGAACGAGCAGTACTTC
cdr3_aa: CASSWGTPASNEQYF

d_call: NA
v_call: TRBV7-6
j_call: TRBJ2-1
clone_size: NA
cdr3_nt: TGTGCCAGCAGCGGACAGTTCTACAATGAGCAGTTCTTC
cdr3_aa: CASSGQFYNEQFF

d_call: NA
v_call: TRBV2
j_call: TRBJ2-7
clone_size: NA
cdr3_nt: TGTGCCAGCAGTGATGCGGCGGGGAGGTTCGAGCAGTACTTC
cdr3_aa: CASSDAAGRFEQYF

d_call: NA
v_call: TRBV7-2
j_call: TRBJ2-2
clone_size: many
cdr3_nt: TGTGCCAGCAGCTTTGGCAGGGCCGGAACCGGGGAGCTGTTTTTT
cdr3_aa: CASSFGRAGTGELFF

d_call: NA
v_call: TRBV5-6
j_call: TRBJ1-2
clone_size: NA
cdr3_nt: TGTGCCAGCAGCTTGAATTTCGGCGCCAGGGGAAACTATGGCTACACCTTC
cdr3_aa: CASSLNFGARGNYGYTF

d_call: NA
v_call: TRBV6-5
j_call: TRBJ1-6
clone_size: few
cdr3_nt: TGTGCCAGCAGTTCGAGGGGGGATAATTCACCCCTCCACTTT
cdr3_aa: CASSSRGDNSPLHF

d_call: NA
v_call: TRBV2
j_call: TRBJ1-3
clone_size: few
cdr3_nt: TGTGCCAGCATGGAGTTGAGCTCTGGAAACACCATATATTTT
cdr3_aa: CASMELSSGNTIYF

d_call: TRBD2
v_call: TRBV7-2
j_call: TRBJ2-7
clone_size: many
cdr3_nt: TGTGCCAGCAGCCCGAAGTCTAGCGGGGCAATCTACGAGCAGTACTTC
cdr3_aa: CASSPKSSGAIYEQYF

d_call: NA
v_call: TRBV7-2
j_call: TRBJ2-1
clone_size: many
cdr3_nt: TGTGCCAGCAGCTTAGCGGGGGATTGGAATGAGCAGTTCTTC
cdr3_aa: CASSLAGDWNEQFF

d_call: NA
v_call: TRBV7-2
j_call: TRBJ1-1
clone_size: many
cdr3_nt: TGTGCCAGCAGCTTCGGGGGCCGACGGACTGAAGCTTTCTTT
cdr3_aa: CASSFGGRRTEAFF

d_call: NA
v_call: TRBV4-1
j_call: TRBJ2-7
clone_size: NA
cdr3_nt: TGCGCCAGCAGCCGAGAACAGAGTTGGTACGAGCAGTACTTC
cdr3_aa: CASSREQSWYEQYF

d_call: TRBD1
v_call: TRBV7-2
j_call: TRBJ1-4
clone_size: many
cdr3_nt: TGTGCCAGCAGCTTATTGGGGGACAGCCTTTTCAAGGGACTGTTTTTT
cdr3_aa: CASSLLGDSLFKGLFF

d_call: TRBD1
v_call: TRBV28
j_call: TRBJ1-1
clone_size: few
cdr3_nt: TGTGCCAGCAGTCCGACGGGACAGACGAACACTGAAGCTTTCTTT
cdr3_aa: CASSPTGQTNTEAFF

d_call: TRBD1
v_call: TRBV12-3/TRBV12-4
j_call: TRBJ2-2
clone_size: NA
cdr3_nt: TGTGCCAGCAGCCTTCTGGGACAGGGGGTTTCCACCGGGGAGCTGTTTTTT
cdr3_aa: CASSLLGQGVSTGELFF

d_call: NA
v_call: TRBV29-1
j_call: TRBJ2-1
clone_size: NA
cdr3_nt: TGCAGCGTTGTAGGGATTAATGAGCAGTTCTTC
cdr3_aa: CSVVGINEQFF

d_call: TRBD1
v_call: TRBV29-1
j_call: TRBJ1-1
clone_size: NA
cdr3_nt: TGCAGCGCCAGACAGGGGGCGCCGAACACTGAAGCTTTCTTT
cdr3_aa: CSARQGAPNTEAFF

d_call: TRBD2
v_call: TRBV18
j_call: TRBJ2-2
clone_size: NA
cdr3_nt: TGTGCCAGCTCACCGACGGTAGCGGGGGAGAACACCGGGGAGCTGTTTTTT
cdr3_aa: CASSPTVAGENTGELFF